The rows below give T cell receptor beta chains drawn from one sample of a study of cytomegalovirus exposure and HLA in healthy donors. Assay used: immunoSEQ multiplex PCR; TCRdb lists only in-frame clones, some missing. The table has about 82,000 clones, over 65% seen once. The sample taken for sequencing was PBMCs. These receptors were taken from a man aged 50-60 years in good health and CMV-seronegative. Both conserved end residues are part of each CDR3. A D gene is named only where the DNA matches it firmly. The size entry is marked missing in some rows and otherwise reads once, few, many or a size class.

- | TRBJ1-5 | - | TRBV19 | CASSPGTGQGAQHF | TGTGCCAGTAGTCCCGGGACGGGACAAGGGGCCCAGCATTTT
TRBD2 | TRBJ2-4 | - | TRBV7-2 | CASSFPIAGGPLAKNIQYF | TGTGCCAGCAGCTTCCCAATAGCGGGGGGCCCTCTAGCCAAAAACATTCAGTACTTC
TRBD1 | TRBJ1-2 | once | TRBV5-1 | CASSPGTGQGYTF | TGCGCCAGCAGCCCAGGGACAGGACAAGGCTACACCTTC
- | TRBJ1-1 | - | TRBV5-6 | CASSLQGWDTEAFF | TGTGCCAGCAGCTTGCAGGGTTGGGACACTGAAGCTTTCTTT
TRBD1 | TRBJ2-3 | - | TRBV5-1 | CATGPGTGPLAQYF | TGCGCCACCGGACCCGGGACAGGACCCCTGGCGCAGTATTTT
- | TRBJ2-1 | - | TRBV30 | CAWSGNRITYNEQFF | TGTGCCTGGAGTGGGAACAGGATTACTTACAATGAGCAGTTCTTC
TRBD1 | TRBJ1-1 | - | TRBV6-1 | CASSKGAGNTEAFF | TGTGCCAGCAGTAAGGGGGCAGGTAACACTGAAGCTTTCTTT
- | TRBJ1-5 | - | TRBV10-3 | CAISTAGEWEPQHF | TGTGCCATCAGTACCGCCGGGGAGTGGGAGCCCCAGCATTTT
TRBD1 | TRBJ1-1 | few | TRBV6-1 | CASNGQANTEAFF | TGTGCCAGCAACGGACAGGCGAACACTGAAGCTTTCTTT
- | TRBJ1-5 | - | TRBV7-9 | CASSSNRIPNSPQHF | TGTGCCAGCAGCTCCAACAGAATCCCAAATTCGCCCCAGCATTTT
TRBD1 | TRBJ1-2 | few | TRBV5-4 | CASSQGTGGHGYTF | TGTGCCAGCAGCCAGGGGACAGGGGGCCATGGCTACACCTTC
- | TRBJ2-5 | - | TRBV6-5 | CASSPRLAAETQYF | TGTGCCAGCAGCCCTCGCCTAGCCGCAGAGACCCAGTACTTC
- | TRBJ2-5 | - | TRBV5-1 | CASSLGAGQETQYF | TGCGCCAGCAGCTTGGGGGCAGGTCAAGAGACCCAGTACTTC
- | TRBJ2-3 | - | TRBV7-2 | CASSAGVGRGVTDTQYF | TGTGCCAGCAGCGCCGGGGTGGGGCGGGGAGTCACAGATACGCAGTATTTT
- | TRBJ2-3 | few | TRBV5-5 | CASRWGSYTDTQYF | TGTGCCAGCAGATGGGGCTCCTACACAGATACGCAGTATTTT
- | TRBJ2-7 | - | TRBV19 | CASSPQTGTYEQYF | TGTGCCAGTAGTCCTCAGACAGGAACCTACGAGCAGTACTTC
- | TRBJ2-3 | - | TRBV6-1 | CASSEVQGQGTDTQYF | TGTGCCAGCAGTGAAGTCCAGGGGCAAGGCACAGATACGCAGTATTTT
- | TRBJ2-3 | few | TRBV13 | CASSLNGDTQYF | TGTGCCAGCAGCTTAAACGGGGATACGCAGTATTTT
TRBD1 | TRBJ1-6 | few | TRBV6-1 | CASSEVDRGALHF | TGTGCCAGCAGTGAAGTCGACAGGGGCGCCCTCCACTTT
TRBD1 | TRBJ1-1 | - | TRBV6-6 | CASMGQGLPEAFF | TGTGCCAGCATGGGACAGGGCTTACCTGAAGCTTTCTTT
TRBD1 | TRBJ1-5 | - | TRBV7-2 | CASSYTTGGRRGSNQPQHF | TGTGCCAGCAGCTATACGACAGGGGGCCGGAGAGGTAGCAATCAGCCCCAGCATTTT
- | TRBJ1-2 | - | TRBV7-2 | CASSLERGRGDGYTF | TGTGCCAGCAGCTTAGAACGGGGGAGGGGAGATGGCTACACCTTC
- | TRBJ2-1 | - | TRBV27 | CASYPLRDISNEQFF | TGTGCCAGCTACCCACTCCGGGACATTTCGAATGAGCAGTTCTTC
- | TRBJ2-7 | - | TRBV9 | CASSVTPLGEQYF | TGTGCCAGCAGCGTGACTCCGTTGGGCGAGCAGTACTTC
TRBD2 | TRBJ2-7 | - | TRBV2 | CASRLAGGHYEQYF | TGTGCCAGCAGACTAGCGGGGGGCCACTACGAGCAGTACTTC
- | TRBJ1-1 | - | TRBV6-5 | CASSSGYTEAFF | TGTGCCAGCAGTTCGGGGTACACTGAAGCTTTCTTT
- | TRBJ1-3 | - | TRBV9 | CASSVAIEAGNTIYF | TGTGCCAGCAGCGTAGCTATTGAGGCTGGAAACACCATATATTTT
TRBD1 | TRBJ1-5 | - | TRBV7-6 | CASSLAPSSRGNQPQHF | TGTGCCAGCAGCTTAGCGCCGTCGTCCAGGGGGAATCAGCCCCAGCATTTT
- | TRBJ1-3 | once | TRBV6-5 | CASSTGSSNTIYF | TGTGCCAGCAGTACCGGGTCCTCAAACACCATATATTTT
TRBD1 | TRBJ2-7 | - | TRBV13 | CASSLDRARREQYF | TGTGCCAGCAGCCTGGACAGGGCGCGGCGGGAGCAGTACTTC
- | TRBJ1-2 | - | TRBV5-6 | CASSWTVGVSVIGYTF | TGTGCCAGCAGCTGGACAGTTGGCGTTTCGGTTATAGGCTACACCTTC
TRBD2 | TRBJ2-1 | - | TRBV5-4 | CASSWGTSPSPYNEQFF | TGTGCCAGCAGCTGGGGGACTAGCCCGTCCCCCTACAATGAGCAGTTCTTC
TRBD1 | TRBJ1-6 | - | TRBV4-3 | CASSHMRTGVDYRSPLHF | TGCGCCAGCAGCCATATGAGGACAGGGGTCGACTATCGTTCACCCCTCCACTTT
TRBD2 | TRBJ2-1 | - | TRBV7-2 | CASSPRGLGKGEQFF | TGTGCCAGCAGCCCCCGGGGACTAGGGAAGGGTGAGCAGTTCTTC
TRBD1 | TRBJ1-3 | few | TRBV6-5 | CATLQGAGNTIYF | TGTGCCACCCTCCAGGGGGCCGGAAACACCATATATTTT
- | TRBJ1-4 | many | TRBV7-9 | CASSQMEKLFF | TGTGCCAGCAGCCAAATGGAAAAACTGTTTTTT
- | TRBJ2-5 | - | TRBV5-1 | CASSSVAGQETQYF | TGCGCCAGCAGCTCCGTCGCGGGGCAAGAGACCCAGTACTTC
- | TRBJ2-7 | - | TRBV27 | CASRDKPNVYEQYF | TGTGCCAGCAGGGACAAGCCCAACGTCTACGAGCAGTACTTC
TRBD1 | TRBJ1-2 | - | TRBV19 | CASSGTGNYGYTF | TGTGCCAGTTCCGGGACAGGAAACTATGGCTACACCTTC
- | TRBJ2-3 | few | TRBV2 | CASSELEDTQYF | TGTGCCAGCAGTGAACTAGAAGATACGCAGTATTTT
- | TRBJ1-6 | - | TRBV7-2 | CASSLAQVISPLHF | TGTGCCAGCAGCTTAGCCCAGGTTATTTCACCCCTCCACTTT
- | TRBJ1-6 | - | TRBV27 | CASSSWAQAPLGSPLHF | TGTGCCAGCTCCTCCTGGGCCCAGGCCCCCCTTGGTTCACCCCTCCACTTT
TRBD1 | TRBJ1-2 | - | TRBV14 | CASSARQGPYGYTF | TGTGCCAGCAGCGCCCGACAGGGACCCTATGGCTACACCTTC
- | TRBJ2-7 | - | TRBV6-5 | CASRRGSYEQYF | TGTGCCAGCAGACGGGGTTCCTACGAGCAGTACTTC
TRBD2 | TRBJ2-1 | few | TRBV19 | CASSIAGGLNNEQFF | TGTGCCAGTAGTATCGCGGGGGGGCTTAATAATGAGCAGTTCTTC
- | TRBJ1-1 | once | TRBV30 | CAWSNQGNTEAFF | TGTGCCTGGAGTAACCAGGGAAACACTGAAGCTTTCTTT
TRBD1 | TRBJ2-7 | - | TRBV30 | CAWSDGTGGFLREQYF | TGTGCCTGGAGTGATGGGACAGGGGGCTTTTTACGCGAGCAGTACTTC
- | TRBJ1-5 | - | TRBV12-5 | CASGDPLAGWPQHF | TGTGCTAGTGGTGACCCACTGGCGGGGTGGCCCCAGCATTTT
TRBD1 | TRBJ1-4 | - | TRBV18 | CASSPGQGWGEKLFF | TGTGCCAGCTCACCGGGACAGGGTTGGGGCGAAAAACTGTTTTTT
- | TRBJ1-3 | - | TRBV6-5 | CASSYSGPSSGNTIYF | TGTGCCAGCAGTTACTCGGGCCCTTCCTCTGGAAACACCATATATTTT
- | TRBJ1-5 | once | TRBV15 | CATSREESRRGPQHF | TGTGCCACCAGCAGAGAGGAGTCCCGCAGGGGGCCCCAGCATTTT
TRBD1 | TRBJ2-7 | - | TRBV4-1 | CASSQQGQGPGRYEQYF | TGCGCCAGCAGCCAGCAAGGACAGGGCCCCGGACGTTACGAGCAGTACTTC
- | TRBJ2-2 | - | TRBV29-1 | CSVVRGNTGELFF | TGCAGCGTTGTGCGGGGGAACACCGGGGAGCTGTTTTTT
- | TRBJ2-5 | - | TRBV7-2 | CASKRDTPGETQYF | TGTGCCAGCAAGAGGGATACTCCTGGAGAGACCCAGTACTTC
- | TRBJ2-6 | - | TRBV18 | CASSPPTGSGANVLTF | TGTGCCAGCTCACCACCTACAGGGTCTGGGGCCAACGTCCTGACTTTC
TRBD2 | TRBJ2-7 | - | TRBV6-1 | CASLGLAGLYEQYF | TGTGCCAGCCTGGGACTAGCGGGCCTCTACGAGCAGTACTTC
TRBD1 | TRBJ2-5 | few | TRBV5-6 | CASSFYRGSGGQETQYF | TGTGCCAGCAGCTTTTACAGGGGGTCCGGGGGACAAGAGACCCAGTACTTC
TRBD1 | TRBJ2-7 | - | TRBV6-5 | CASKGTGRHEQYF | TGTGCCAGCAAGGGGACAGGGAGACACGAGCAGTACTTC
- | TRBJ1-2 | - | TRBV18 | CASSPRRDSHGYTF | TGTGCCAGCTCCCCCAGGAGGGATAGCCATGGCTACACCTTC